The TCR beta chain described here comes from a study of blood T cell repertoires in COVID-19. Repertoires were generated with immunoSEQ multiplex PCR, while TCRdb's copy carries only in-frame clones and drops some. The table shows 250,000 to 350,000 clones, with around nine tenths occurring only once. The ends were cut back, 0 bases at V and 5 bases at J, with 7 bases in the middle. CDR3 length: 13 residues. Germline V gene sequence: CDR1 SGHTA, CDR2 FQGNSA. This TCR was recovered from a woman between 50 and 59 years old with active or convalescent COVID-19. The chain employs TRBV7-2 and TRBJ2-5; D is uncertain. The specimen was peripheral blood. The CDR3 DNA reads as TGTGCCAGCAGCTTAGCCCCCGGGGAGACCCAGTACTTC. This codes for CASSLAPGETQYF.